A selection of T cell receptor beta chains follows, all from one sample in a study of identical twins. One entry per CDR3 protein results from TCRdb running MiXCR on the 5' RACE reads. Seen here are about 810,000 distinct CDR3 sequences, around an eighth observed once, and the top ten hold 1.5% to 2%. The same sample was also used in a study of yellow fever vaccine responses in identical twins.

The sequencing input was PBMCs. The receptors here all came from a woman between 18 and 30 years old in good health. Each CDR3 is given with its conserved first and last residue. Each record gives: J gene, clone size, V gene, D gene, CDR3 DNA, CDR3 protein. D genes are given only for firm matches. The listing skips clone size in some rows; elsewhere it reads once, few, many or a size class.

>TRBJ2-1|NA|TRBV7-6|TRBD2
TGTGCCAGCAGACTGGGGAGCGGGGGGCCGCGGAATGAGCAGTTCTTC
CASRLGSGGPRNEQFF
>TRBJ2-1|few|TRBV12-5|TRBD2
TGTGCTAGTTGGGGAAAGGACTCCTCGGGACTAGCGGGAGGGCTGGCCTACAATGAGCAGTTCTTC
CASWGKDSSGLAGGLAYNEQFF
>TRBJ2-3|NA|TRBV24-1|TRBD2
TGTGCCACCAGCAGGACTAGCGGGAGCACAGATACGCAGTATTTT
CATSRTSGSTDTQYF
>TRBJ2-1|NA|TRBV2|NA
TGTGCCAGCAGTGATGGCTACAATGAGCAGTTCTTC
CASSDGYNEQFF
>TRBJ1-4|NA|TRBV18|NA
TGTGCCAGCTCATCAGGGGTTGGTGAAAAACTGTTTTTT
CASSSGVGEKLFF
>TRBJ2-2|few|TRBV3-1|NA
TGTGCCAGCAGCCAAACCAGGGGGAACACCGGGGAGCTGTTTTTT
CASSQTRGNTGELFF
>TRBJ2-1|NA|TRBV10-1|TRBD1
TGCGCCAGCAGTGAGTCGGGACAGCACAATGAGCAGTTCTTC
CASSESGQHNEQFF
>TRBJ1-2|many|TRBV12-3/TRBV12-4|NA
TGTGCCAGCAGTTTATCCAGACCGGGGGCCTATGGCTACACCTTC
CASSLSRPGAYGYTF
>TRBJ2-4|few|TRBV11-1|NA
TGTGCCAGCAGCCCCAACGCGGGGATTGGGGACATTCAGTACTTC
CASSPNAGIGDIQYF
>TRBJ1-2|few|TRBV10-3|TRBD1
TGTGCCATCAGTGAGTCGGACGGAGGGGGCTCCTCGGGTGGCTACACCTTC
CAISESDGGGSSGGYTF
>TRBJ2-4|NA|TRBV5-1|TRBD1
TGCGCCAGCAAGGAACAGGGGTATGGCAAAAACATTCAGTACTTC
CASKEQGYGKNIQYF
>TRBJ2-2|few|TRBV20-1|TRBD2
TGCAGTGCTTTTCTAGCGGGAGGAACCGGGGAGCTGTTTTTT
CSAFLAGGTGELFF
>TRBJ1-1|few|TRBV27|NA
TGTGCCAGCAGCTTCGTGGGGACGGCCAGCACTGAAGCTTTCTTT
CASSFVGTASTEAFF
>TRBJ1-5|few|TRBV20-1|TRBD1
TGCAGTGCACGGACAGGATCCCAGCCCCAGCATTTT
CSARTGSQPQHF
>TRBJ2-5|few|TRBV5-1|NA
TGCGCCAGCAGCTTGACTGCCCCCCGCGGGGAGACCCAGTACTTC
CASSLTAPRGETQYF
>TRBJ2-7|few|TRBV15|NA
TGTGCCACCAGCAGGAACTCCTACGAGCAGTACTTC
CATSRNSYEQYF
>TRBJ2-7|few|TRBV9|NA
TGTGCCAGCAGCGTAAGAGGGGGATACGAGCAGTACTTC
CASSVRGGYEQYF
>TRBJ2-1|few|TRBV10-3|NA
TGTGCCATCAGTGTCGAGGGCGTTCGCGTCACACACAATGAGCAGTTCTTC
CAISVEGVRVTHNEQFF
>TRBJ2-1|few|TRBV10-3|TRBD1
TGTGCCATCAGGGCGGGGACAGGGGGTTACAATGAGCAGTTCTTC
CAIRAGTGGYNEQFF
>TRBJ2-3|NA|TRBV6-1|TRBD1
TGTGCCAGCAGTAAAGGGGCCCCGGGACAGGCTACAGATACGCAGTATTTT
CASSKGAPGQATDTQYF
>TRBJ2-2|few|TRBV6-2/TRBV6-3|NA
TGTGCCAGCAGCCATTTTGGCGGACCGACCGGGGAGCTGTTTTTT
CASSHFGGPTGELFF
>TRBJ2-2|many|TRBV20-1|TRBD2
TGCAGTGCTAGAGCCCTGACTAGCGGGGCGAACACCGGGGAGCTGTTTTTT
CSARALTSGANTGELFF
>TRBJ2-1|few|TRBV20-1|TRBD2
TGCAGTGCTAGAGTCGTGCAGGCCGGACTAGCAAATGAGCAGTTCTTC
CSARVVQAGLANEQFF
>TRBJ2-3|few|TRBV5-4|TRBD2
TGTGCCAGCAGGCTACTAGCGGGGGGGCAAGAAGATACGCAGTATTTT
CASRLLAGGQEDTQYF
>TRBJ1-5|many|TRBV6-6|NA
TGTGCCAGCAATGGGCCGAATCAGCCCCAGCATTTT
CASNGPNQPQHF
>TRBJ2-2|NA|TRBV7-8|NA
TGTGCCGGGGACCAGCCAGGGGTCCCGAACACCGGGGAGCTGTTTTTT
CAGDQPGVPNTGELFF
>TRBJ1-4|few|TRBV27|NA
TGTGCCAGCAGTCTACAGGGTCTCGGGGAAAAACTGTTTTTT
CASSLQGLGEKLFF
>TRBJ2-7|NA|TRBV10-3|NA
TGTGCCATCTCCCCGGGTTCGTCCTACGAGCAGTACTTC
CAISPGSSYEQYF
>TRBJ2-5|many|TRBV6-5|NA
TGTGCCAGCAGTTACAGGGGGGGGGTTCCCAGCACGGAGACCCAGTACTTC
CASSYRGGVPSTETQYF
>TRBJ2-1|NA|TRBV15|NA
TGTGCCATCAGCAGAGAGGGAGTAGAGAGGCTAGCAGCCTACAATGAGCAGTTCTTC
CAISREGVERLAAYNEQFF
>TRBJ2-1|NA|TRBV5-1|TRBD1
TGCGCCAGCAGCTTGTACGGACAGGACCCCTACAATGAGCAGTTCTTC
CASSLYGQDPYNEQFF
>TRBJ2-1|NA|TRBV6-1|NA
TGTGCCAGCATACCGGGAGAGATCTACAATGAGCAGTTCTTC
CASIPGEIYNEQFF
>TRBJ1-1|NA|TRBV7-9|NA
TGTGCCAGCAGCTCAGTCCGGGACACTTCTGAAGCTTTCTTT
CASSSVRDTSEAFF
>TRBJ2-2|many|TRBV5-1|NA
TGCGCCAGCAGCTTCCTCAGCACAGGACTAATAACGAACACCGGGGAGCTGTTTTTT
CASSFLSTGLITNTGELFF
>TRBJ1-1|NA|TRBV19|TRBD1
TGTGCCAGTAGTACAAGGGACAGGGGTTTTAAAGGAAGGAACACTGAAGCTTTCTTT
CASSTRDRGFKGRNTEAFF
>TRBJ2-1|few|TRBV14|TRBD1
TGTGCCAGCAGCTACGGACAGGGAGGCTATGAGCAGTTCTTC
CASSYGQGGYEQFF
>TRBJ2-7|few|TRBV20-1|TRBD2
TGCAGTGCTAGAGTAGGCGGGAGCTCCTACGAGCAGTACTTC
CSARVGGSSYEQYF
>TRBJ1-5|NA|TRBV6-5|NA
TGTGCCAGCAGTTACGCCGTGGTAAGCTCCAATCAGCCCCAGCATTTT
CASSYAVVSSNQPQHF
>TRBJ1-1|few|TRBV7-2|NA
TGTGCCAGCAGCACCTGGGTGAACACTGAAGCTTTCTTT
CASSTWVNTEAFF
>TRBJ2-5|NA|TRBV20-1|NA
TGCAGTGCTAGAGTGGTTTTGGGGGGGCCGGGGGAGACCCAGTACTTC
CSARVVLGGPGETQYF
>TRBJ2-7|NA|TRBV15|NA
TGTGCCACCAGCAGAGAATTGGGGGGAAGCGACGAGCAGTACTTC
CATSRELGGSDEQYF
>TRBJ1-3|few|TRBV19|NA
TGTGCCAGTAGTGGGGACAACGAAAACACCATATATTTT
CASSGDNENTIYF
>TRBJ2-3|few|TRBV5-1|NA
TGCGCCAGCAGCTTGGAGGGGGGACGGGCAGATACGCAGTATTTT
CASSLEGGRADTQYF